This entry describes one T cell receptor (beta chain). These data belong to a study of blood T cell repertoires in COVID-19. From germline, CDR1 is MNHNY and CDR2 SVGAGI (reference sequence). The CDR3 consists of 16 residues. V gave up 10 bases and J gave up 0 bases; unmatched junction bases: 8. TCRdb's table, derived via immunoSEQ multiplex PCR, lists solely in-frame clones and lacks some. The sample has 180,000 or so clones; 86% are singletons. The sequenced material came from peripheral blood. This chain uses TRBV6-6 with TRBJ2-3; 12 bases match TRBD2. The TCR comes from a woman in her twenties or thirties with active or convalescent COVID-19. The CDR3 region is CATQSGTSGSTDTQYF. Written as DNA, the CDR3 is TGTGCCACCCAATCCGGGACTAGCGGGAGCACAGATACGCAGTATTTT.